This T cell receptor (beta chain) is from a study of shared T cell receptors in the human thymus. Libraries were prepared by immunoSEQ multiplex PCR; TCRdb keeps only in-frame clonotypes and omits some of them. The data show about 660,000 clones, roughly 86% seen once. Trimming shortened V by 2 bases and J by 2 bases, and 7 bases separated the two germline ends. CDR1 MNHEY and CDR2 SVGAGI come from the germline V gene. The CDR3 covers 14 residues. These data were likewise used in another study, on human thymus T cells. From that second work: Congenital heart defects were the reason for the corrective surgery that the donors, healthy Finnish infants, were having.

Sequencing was done on a sample of thymocytes. The gene calls are TRBV6-5 and TRBJ2-1; D not certain. The clonotype was recovered from a boy under two years old with a congenital heart defect. CDR3 amino acids: CASSYRPAYNEQFF. CDR3 nucleotides: TGTGCCAGCAGTTACCGCCCGGCCTACAATGAGCAGTTCTTC.